This TCR beta chain was sequenced in a study of blood T cells in healthy people across ages. A second PCR of roughly 7 to 11 cycles used a sample-barcoded 5' primer and a J-beta primer mix. In TCRdb, the 5' RACE reads were re-called with MiXCR into one record per CDR3 protein. Seen here are some 900,000 distinct CDR3 sequences, around 49% observed once, and the top ten hold roughly 12%. The TCR sequence derives from a man aged 30 to 45 in good health. The sequencing sample was made of blood.

The CDR3 DNA reads as TGCAGAGTGGATACGCCGGGACTAGCGGGGGGGCACGATGAGCAGTTCTTC. Translating it yields CRVDTPGLAGGHDEQFF. The rearrangement joins TRBV29-1 to TRBJ2-1; TRBD2 matches at 16 bases. Germline CDR1 and CDR2: SQVTM and ANQGSEA. This CDR3 spans 17 amino acids.